The 9 T cell receptor beta chains in this list originate from one sample, sequenced in a study of OX40 agonist ivuxolimab in advanced cancers. Measured with immunoSEQ multiplex PCR; TCRdb has only the in-frame clones, and not every one. Altogether about 96,000 clones are present, under 85% being singletons, with the ten largest covering under 6.5%. Sequences were derived from CD4+ or CD8+ T cells sorted from blood, sampled in a trial of the OX40 agonist ivuxolimab. These receptors came from an adult with an advanced solid tumor such as melanoma, head and neck, liver or kidney cancer.

J is TRBJ2-2 and V is TRBV18; 10 nucleotides align to TRBD1. This CDR3 is 15 amino acids long. CDR1 is KGHSH, CDR2 LQKENI, per germline. V dropped 3 bases and J dropped 4; count of bases not matched to a gene: 2. In DNA, the CDR3 is TGTGCCAGCTCACCGGGACAGGGGAGCACCGGGGAGCTGTTTTTT. Residues: CASSPGQGSTGELFF.

This chain joins TRBV4-1 and TRBJ2-3, with D tentatively TRBD1 or TRBD2 (7 bases each). CDR3 length: 16 residues. CDR1 is MGHRA and CDR2 is YSYEKL in the germline V gene. The V gene lost 4 bases and the J gene lost 6 bases, with 20 bases spanning the gap. This CDR3 reads CASSLVGEGAADTQYF. The CDR3 DNA is TGCGCCAGCAGCCTCGTGGGGGAGGGGGCGGCGGATACGCAGTATTTT.

V gene TRBV28 combines with J gene TRBJ2-7; 8 nucleotides agree with TRBD1. From germline, CDR1 is MDHEN and CDR2 SYDVKM. The CDR3 spans 15 residues. The V gene end was trimmed by 5 bases and the J gene end by 2 bases; junction bases not matched to a gene: 8. The CDR3 DNA reads TGTGCCAGCAGTATACCGACAGGGGCCGCCTACGAGCAGTACTTC. The encoded protein is CASSIPTGAAYEQYF.

The chain employs TRBV7-9 and TRBJ1-1; possibly TRBD1 for D (5 bases). CDR1 SEHNR and CDR2 FQNEAQ come from the germline V gene (reference sequence). This CDR3 is 13 amino acids long. DNA for the CDR3: TGTGCTGGCAGCCCGACCGGGGGCACTGAAGCTTTCTTT. Its protein product is CAGSPTGGTEAFF.

The CDR3 DNA reads TGTGCCAGCAGTGAAGCAGTACGCGGATTAGGAGAGACCCAGTACTTC. Residues: CASSEAVRGLGETQYF. This sequence joins TRBV6-1 and TRBJ2-5; D not certain. Germline-derived CDR1 and CDR2 are MNHNS and SASEGT. CDR3 length equals 16 residues. Trimming removed 0 bases at V and 4 bases at J, with 15 bases between.

The genes are TRBV5-1 and TRBJ2-7; D might be TRBD1 (7 bases). The V end was cut by 6 bases, the J end by 2 bases, with 12 bases between. The CDR3 runs to 13 residues. Per germline, CDR1 SGHRS and CDR2 YFSETQ. The CDR3 here is CASTAGQPYEQYF. CDR3 DNA: TGCGCCAGCACTGCGGGACAGCCCTACGAGCAGTACTTC.

In its sample, this clone was seen a few times. The chain recombines TRBV30 with TRBJ1-4; 8 bases agree with TRBD1. The V gene end was trimmed by 7 bases and the J gene end by 14 bases; junction bases not matched to a gene: 15. The CDR3 loop spans 13 amino acids. Germline V gene sequence: CDR1 GTSNPN, CDR2 SVGIG (reference sequence). For the CDR3, the DNA is TGTGCCTCCCGCGGACAGGGTGGCCCGAGGCTGTTTTTT. Protein: CASRGQGGPRLFF.

The chain links TRBV2 to TRBJ1-2, with 7 bases lining up with TRBD1. Germline CDR1 reads SNHLY; CDR2 reads FYNNEI. The CDR3 consists of 12 residues. Germline trimming cut 7 bases from V and 4 bases from J; bases unmatched to any gene: 3. CDR3 sequence (DNA): TGTGCCAGCATCAGGGGGTCCTATGGCTACACCTTC. As protein: CASIRGSYGYTF.

The rearrangement joins TRBV7-9 to TRBJ1-1; tentatively, D is TRBD1 (5 bases). The V end was cut by 7 bases, the J end by 6 bases, with 12 bases between. CDR1 is SEHNR, CDR2 FQNEAQ, per germline (reference sequence). The CDR3 spans 12 residues. CDR3 nucleotide sequence: TGTGCCAGCATTTCCGGGGGGTCTGAAGCTTTCTTT. Its protein is CASISGGSEAFF.